The clone carrying this T cell receptor beta chain was seen a few times. This CDR3 contains 19 residues. Germline trimming cut 4 bases from V and 0 bases from J; bases unmatched to any gene: 11. CDR1 is SNHLY and CDR2 is FYNNEI in the germline V gene. Researchers amplified the TCR beta CDR3 regions from RNA transcripts. Researchers ran a first-round RT-PCR on the TCR CDR3 using the HTBI primer set. TCRdb reprocessed the multiplex PCR reads with MiXCR, giving one entry per CDR3 protein. The sample has roughly 630,000 distinct CDR3 sequences, less than 20% seen once. The data are from a study of T cells in Graves' hyperthyroidism and ophthalmopathy. The PBMCs were sourced from fresh peripheral blood (more than 8.5 ml).

The clonotype originates from a woman aged 25 to 45 with Graves' hyperthyroidism. Sequenced sample: blood. The chain uses TRBV2 and TRBJ2-2, with 10 bases lining up with TRBD2. CDR3 sequence: CASSGGITSGMANTGELFF. The CDR3 DNA reads as TGTGCCAGCAGTGGGGGGATCACTAGCGGGATGGCGAACACCGGGGAGCTGTTTTTT.